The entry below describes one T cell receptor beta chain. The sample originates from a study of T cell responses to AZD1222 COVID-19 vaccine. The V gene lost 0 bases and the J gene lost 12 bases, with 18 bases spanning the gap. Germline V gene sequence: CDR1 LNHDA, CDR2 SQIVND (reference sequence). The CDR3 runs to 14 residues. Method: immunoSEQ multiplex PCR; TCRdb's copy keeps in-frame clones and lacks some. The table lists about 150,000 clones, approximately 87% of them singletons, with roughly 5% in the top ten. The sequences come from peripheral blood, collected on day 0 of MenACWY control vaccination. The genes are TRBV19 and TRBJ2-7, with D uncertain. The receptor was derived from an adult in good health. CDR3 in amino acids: CASSIDLGGRALYF. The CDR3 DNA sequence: TGTGCCAGTAGTATAGATCTCGGCGGAAGGGCCCTGTACTTC.